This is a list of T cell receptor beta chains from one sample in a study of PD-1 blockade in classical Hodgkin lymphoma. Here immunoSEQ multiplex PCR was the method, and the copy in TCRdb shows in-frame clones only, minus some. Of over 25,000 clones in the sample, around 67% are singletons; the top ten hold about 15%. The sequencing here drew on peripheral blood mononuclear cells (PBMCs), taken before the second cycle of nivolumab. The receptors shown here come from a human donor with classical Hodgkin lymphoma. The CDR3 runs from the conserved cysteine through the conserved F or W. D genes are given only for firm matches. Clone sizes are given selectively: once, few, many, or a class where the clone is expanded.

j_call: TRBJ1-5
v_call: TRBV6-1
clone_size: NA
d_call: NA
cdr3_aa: CASTRQDYQPQHF
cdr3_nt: TGTGCCAGCACGCGACAGGATTATCAGCCCCAGCATTTT

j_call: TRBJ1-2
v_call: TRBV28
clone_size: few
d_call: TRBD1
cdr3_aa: CASSLRQGRGTNYGYTF
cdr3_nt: TGTGCCAGCAGTCTCAGACAGGGTAGGGGGACTAACTATGGCTACACCTTC

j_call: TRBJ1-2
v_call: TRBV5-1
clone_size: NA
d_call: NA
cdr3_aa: CASSLDGYVGYTF
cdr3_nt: TGCGCCAGCAGCTTGGACGGGTACGTGGGCTACACCTTC

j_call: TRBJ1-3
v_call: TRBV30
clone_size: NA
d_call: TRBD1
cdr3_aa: CACRQGAGNTIYF
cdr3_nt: TGTGCCTGCAGACAGGGAGCGGGAAACACCATATATTTT

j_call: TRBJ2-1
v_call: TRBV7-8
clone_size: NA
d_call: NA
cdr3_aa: CASTSLGTYYNEQFF
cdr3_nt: TGTGCCAGCACCTCACTTGGGACTTACTACAATGAGCAGTTCTTC

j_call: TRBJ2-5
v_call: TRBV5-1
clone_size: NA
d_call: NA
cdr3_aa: CASSSGVGRQETQYF
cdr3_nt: TGCGCCAGCAGCTCGGGGGTGGGGCGTCAAGAGACCCAGTACTTC

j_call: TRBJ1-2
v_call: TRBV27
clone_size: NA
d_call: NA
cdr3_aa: CASSLYPSTASFYGYTF
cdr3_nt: TGTGCCAGCAGTTTATATCCGTCGACAGCATCTTTCTATGGCTACACCTTC

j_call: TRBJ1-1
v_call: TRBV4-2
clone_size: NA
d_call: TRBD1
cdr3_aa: CASSRGTGDTEAFF
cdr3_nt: TGTGCCAGCAGCCGTGGGACAGGAGACACTGAAGCTTTCTTT

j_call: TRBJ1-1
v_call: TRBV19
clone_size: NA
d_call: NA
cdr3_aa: CASRNSRHSMNTETFF
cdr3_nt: TGTGCCAGTAGGAATAGCCGCCACAGCATGAACACTGAAACTTTCTTT

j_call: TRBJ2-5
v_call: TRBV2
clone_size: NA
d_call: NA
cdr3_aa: CAQGSGETQYF
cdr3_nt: TGTGCCCAAGGGTCGGGAGAGACCCAGTACTTC

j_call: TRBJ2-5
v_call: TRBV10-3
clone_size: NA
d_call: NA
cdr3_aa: CAIRDHRGGEETQYF
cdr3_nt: TGTGCCATCAGGGACCACAGGGGCGGGGAAGAGACCCAGTACTTC

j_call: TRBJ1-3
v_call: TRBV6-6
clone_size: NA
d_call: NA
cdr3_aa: CASSQGNTIYF
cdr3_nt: TGTGCCAGCAGCCAGGGAAACACCATATATTTT

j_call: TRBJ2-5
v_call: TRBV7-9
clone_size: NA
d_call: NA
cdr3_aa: CASSHVVDPAETQYF
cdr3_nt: TGTGCCAGCAGCCACGTGGTGGACCCGGCGGAGACCCAGTACTTC

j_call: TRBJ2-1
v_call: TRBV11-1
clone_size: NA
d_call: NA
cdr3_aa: CASSLERTDNEQFF
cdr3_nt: TGTGCCAGCAGCTTAGAAAGGACTGACAATGAGCAGTTCTTC

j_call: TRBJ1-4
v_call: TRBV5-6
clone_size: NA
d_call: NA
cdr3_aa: CASSLWQGKLFF
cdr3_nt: TGTGCCAGCAGCTTGTGGCAGGGGAAACTGTTTTTT

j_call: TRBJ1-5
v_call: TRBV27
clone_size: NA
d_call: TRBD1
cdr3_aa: CASSLQGGGQPQHF
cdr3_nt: TGTGCCAGCAGTCTACAGGGGGGAGGTCAGCCCCAGCATTTT

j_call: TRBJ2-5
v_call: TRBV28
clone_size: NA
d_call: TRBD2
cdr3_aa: CASSRLAGGLKETQYF
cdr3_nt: TGTGCCAGCAGTAGACTAGCGGGGGGGCTGAAGGAGACCCAGTACTTC

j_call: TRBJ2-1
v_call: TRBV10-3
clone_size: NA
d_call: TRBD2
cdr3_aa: CAISEVERGPLVGQFF
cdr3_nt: TGTGCCATCAGTGAGGTGGAGCGGGGCCCCCTCGTTGGGCAGTTCTTC

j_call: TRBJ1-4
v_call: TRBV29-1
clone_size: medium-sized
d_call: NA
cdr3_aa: CSGGGGAEKLFF
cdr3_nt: TGCAGCGGGGGAGGTGGGGCTGAAAAACTGTTTTTT

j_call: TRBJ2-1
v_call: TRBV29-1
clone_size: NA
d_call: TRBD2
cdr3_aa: CSVAGTSGWNEQFF
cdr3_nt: TGCAGCGTCGCCGGGACTAGCGGGTGGAATGAGCAGTTCTTC

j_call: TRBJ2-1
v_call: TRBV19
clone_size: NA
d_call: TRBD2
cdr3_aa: CASSGTSGGRQFF
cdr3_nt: TGTGCCAGTAGCGGGACTAGCGGGGGTAGGCAGTTCTTC

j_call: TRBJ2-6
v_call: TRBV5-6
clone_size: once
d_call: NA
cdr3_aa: CASSLLGEAPGANVLTF
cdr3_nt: TGTGCCAGCAGCTTGTTAGGGGAAGCCCCTGGGGCCAACGTCCTGACTTTC

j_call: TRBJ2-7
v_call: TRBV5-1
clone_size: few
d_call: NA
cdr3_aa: CASSFDRRETHEQYF
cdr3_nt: TGCGCCAGCAGCTTTGACCGTAGGGAGACCCACGAGCAGTACTTC

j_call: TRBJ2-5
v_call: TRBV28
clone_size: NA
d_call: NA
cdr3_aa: CASSPGTANQETQYF
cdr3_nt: TGTGCCAGCAGCCCCGGGACGGCGAACCAAGAGACCCAGTACTTC

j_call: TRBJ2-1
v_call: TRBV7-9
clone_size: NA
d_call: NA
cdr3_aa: CASSLAGQFGHLKRDEQFF
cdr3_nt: TGTGCCAGCAGCTTAGCGGGCCAATTTGGACACCTAAAAAGAGATGAGCAGTTCTTC

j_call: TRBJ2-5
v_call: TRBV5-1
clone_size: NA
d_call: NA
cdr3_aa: CASSPGKGLEETQYF
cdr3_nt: TGCGCCAGCAGCCCCGGGAAGGGGCTGGAAGAGACCCAGTACTTC

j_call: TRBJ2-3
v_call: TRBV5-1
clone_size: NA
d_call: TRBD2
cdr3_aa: CASSLEVASGGITDTQYF
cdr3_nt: TGCGCCAGCAGCTTGGAGGTAGCTAGCGGGGGGATCACAGATACGCAGTATTTT

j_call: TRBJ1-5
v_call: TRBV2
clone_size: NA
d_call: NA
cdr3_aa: CASSYDSNQPQHF
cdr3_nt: TGTGCCAGCAGCTATGATAGCAATCAGCCCCAGCATTTT

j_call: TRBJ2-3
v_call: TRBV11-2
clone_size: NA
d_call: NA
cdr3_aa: CASSLVQGSTDTQYF
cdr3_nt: TGTGCCAGCAGCTTAGTCCAGGGTAGCACAGATACGCAGTATTTT

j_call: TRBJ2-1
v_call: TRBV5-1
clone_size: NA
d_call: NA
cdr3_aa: CASSWGNRYNEQFF
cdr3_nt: TGCGCCAGCAGCTGGGGGAATCGCTACAATGAGCAGTTCTTC

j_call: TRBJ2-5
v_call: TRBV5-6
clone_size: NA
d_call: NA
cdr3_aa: CASSSGTYQETQYF
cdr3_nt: TGTGCCAGCAGCTCAGGGACCTACCAAGAGACCCAGTACTTC

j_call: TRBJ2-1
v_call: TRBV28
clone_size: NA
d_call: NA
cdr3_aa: CASSLGGPRSEQFF
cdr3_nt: TGTGCCAGCAGCCTGGGGGGGCCAAGATCGGAGCAGTTCTTC

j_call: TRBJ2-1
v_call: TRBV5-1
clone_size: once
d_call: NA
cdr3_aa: CASSFSWGQLNEQFF
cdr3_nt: TGCGCCAGCAGCTTCTCGTGGGGGCAGTTGAATGAGCAGTTCTTC

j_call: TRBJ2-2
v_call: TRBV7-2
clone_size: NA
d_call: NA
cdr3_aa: CASSPYGGELFF
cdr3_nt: TGTGCCAGCAGCCCGTATGGCGGGGAGCTGTTTTTT

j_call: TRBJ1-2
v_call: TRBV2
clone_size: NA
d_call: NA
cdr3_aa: CASSDPREGYGYTF
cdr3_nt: TGTGCCAGCAGTGACCCCAGGGAGGGCTATGGCTACACCTTC

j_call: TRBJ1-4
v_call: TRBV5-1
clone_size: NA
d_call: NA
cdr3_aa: CASSKGTRNEKLFF
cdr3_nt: TGCGCCAGCAGTAAGGGGACGCGAAATGAAAAACTGTTTTTT

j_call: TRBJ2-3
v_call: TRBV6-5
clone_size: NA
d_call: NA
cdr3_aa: CASSYGRGGNFDTQYF
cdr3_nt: TGTGCCAGCAGTTACGGGCGCGGAGGTAACTTCGATACGCAGTATTTT

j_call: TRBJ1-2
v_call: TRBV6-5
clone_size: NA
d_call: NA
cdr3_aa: CASSYEWYYGYTF
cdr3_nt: TGTGCCAGCAGTTATGAGTGGTACTATGGCTACACCTTC

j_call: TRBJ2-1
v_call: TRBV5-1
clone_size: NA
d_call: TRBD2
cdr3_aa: CASSTGLAREQFF
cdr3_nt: TGCGCCAGCAGCACCGGACTAGCACGTGAGCAGTTCTTC

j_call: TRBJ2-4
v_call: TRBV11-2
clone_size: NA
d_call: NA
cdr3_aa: CASSHSRLAKNIQYF
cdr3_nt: TGTGCCAGCAGCCACTCCCGGCTAGCCAAAAACATTCAGTACTTC

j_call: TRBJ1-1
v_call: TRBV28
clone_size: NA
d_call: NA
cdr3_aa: CASIKDTEAFF
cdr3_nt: TGTGCCAGCATAAAGGACACTGAAGCTTTCTTT

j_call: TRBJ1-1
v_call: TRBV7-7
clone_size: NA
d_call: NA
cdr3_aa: CASSLANPNGPTEAFF
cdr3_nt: TGTGCTAGCAGCTTAGCGAACCCAAATGGACCCACTGAAGCTTTCTTT

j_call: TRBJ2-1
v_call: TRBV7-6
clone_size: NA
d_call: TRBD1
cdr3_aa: CASSDRVWNEQFF
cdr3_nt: TGTGCCAGCAGCGACAGGGTTTGGAATGAGCAGTTCTTC

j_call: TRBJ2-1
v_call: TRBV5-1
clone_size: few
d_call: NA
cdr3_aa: CASSPGGQSRINEQFF
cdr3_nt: TGCGCCAGCAGCCCAGGGGGGCAGAGTCGGATAAATGAGCAGTTCTTC

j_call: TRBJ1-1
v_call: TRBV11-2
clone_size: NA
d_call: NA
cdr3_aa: CASSLDFEAFF
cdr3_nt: TGTGCCAGCAGCTTAGATTTTGAAGCTTTCTTT

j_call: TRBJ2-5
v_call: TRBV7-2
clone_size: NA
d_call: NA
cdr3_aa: CASSLTGSRETQYF
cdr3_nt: TGTGCCAGCAGCTTAACAGGGAGTAGGGAGACCCAGTACTTC

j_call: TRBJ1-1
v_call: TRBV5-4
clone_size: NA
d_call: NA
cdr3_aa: CASSLESQGTNTEAFF
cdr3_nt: TGTGCCAGCAGCTTGGAAAGCCAGGGGACGAACACTGAAGCTTTCTTT

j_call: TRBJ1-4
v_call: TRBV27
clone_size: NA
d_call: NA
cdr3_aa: CASSRGEQIEKLFF
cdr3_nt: TGTGCCAGCAGCCGCGGGGAACAGATTGAAAAACTGTTTTTT

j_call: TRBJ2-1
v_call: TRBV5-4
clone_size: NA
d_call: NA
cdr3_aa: CASSLGGNEQFF
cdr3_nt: TGTGCCAGCAGCTTGGGAGGAAATGAGCAGTTCTTC

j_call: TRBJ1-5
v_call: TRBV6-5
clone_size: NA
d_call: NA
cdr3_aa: CASSYSSGQPQHF
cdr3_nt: TGTGCCAGCAGTTACTCCTCCGGACAGCCCCAGCATTTT